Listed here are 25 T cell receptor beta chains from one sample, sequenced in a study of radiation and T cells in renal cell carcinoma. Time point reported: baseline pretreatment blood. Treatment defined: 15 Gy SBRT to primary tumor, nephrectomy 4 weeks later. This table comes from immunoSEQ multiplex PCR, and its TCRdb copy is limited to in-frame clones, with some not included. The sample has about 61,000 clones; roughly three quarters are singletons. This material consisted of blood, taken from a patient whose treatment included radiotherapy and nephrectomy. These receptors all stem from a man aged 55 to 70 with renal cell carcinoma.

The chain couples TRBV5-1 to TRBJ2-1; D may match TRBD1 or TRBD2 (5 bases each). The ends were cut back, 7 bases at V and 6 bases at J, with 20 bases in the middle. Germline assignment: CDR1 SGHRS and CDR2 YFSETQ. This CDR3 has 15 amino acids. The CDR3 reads CASVPAGTPGNEQFF. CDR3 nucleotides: TGCGCCAGCGTCCCCGCCGGGACCCCGGGCAATGAGCAGTTCTTC.

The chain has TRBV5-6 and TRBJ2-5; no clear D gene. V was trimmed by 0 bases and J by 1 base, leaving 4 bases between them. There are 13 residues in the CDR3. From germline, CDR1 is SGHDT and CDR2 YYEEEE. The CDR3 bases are TGTGCCAGCAGCTTGGACCCCCAAGAGACCCAGTACTTC. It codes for CASSLDPQETQYF.

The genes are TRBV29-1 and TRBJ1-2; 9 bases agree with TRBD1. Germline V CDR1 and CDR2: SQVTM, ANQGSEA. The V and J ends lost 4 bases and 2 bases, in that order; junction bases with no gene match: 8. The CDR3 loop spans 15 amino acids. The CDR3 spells CSVGDRQGENYGYTF. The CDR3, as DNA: TGCAGCGTTGGGGATAGACAGGGGGAGAACTATGGCTACACCTTC.

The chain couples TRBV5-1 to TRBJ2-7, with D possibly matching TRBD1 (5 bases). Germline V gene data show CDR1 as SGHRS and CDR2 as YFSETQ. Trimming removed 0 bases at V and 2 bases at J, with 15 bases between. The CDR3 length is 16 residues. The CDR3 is CASSLGEARAPYEQYF. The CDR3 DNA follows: TGCGCCAGCAGCTTGGGAGAGGCCAGGGCTCCCTACGAGCAGTACTTC.

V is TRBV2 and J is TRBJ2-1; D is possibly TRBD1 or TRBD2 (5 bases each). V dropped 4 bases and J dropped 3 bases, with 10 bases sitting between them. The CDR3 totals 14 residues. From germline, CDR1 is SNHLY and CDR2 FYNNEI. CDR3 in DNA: TGTGCCAGCAGTGGGGACCTCCTCTACAATGAGCAGTTCTTC. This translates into CASSGDLLYNEQFF.

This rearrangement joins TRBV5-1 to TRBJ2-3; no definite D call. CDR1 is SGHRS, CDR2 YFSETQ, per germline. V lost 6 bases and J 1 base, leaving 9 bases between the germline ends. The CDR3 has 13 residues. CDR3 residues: CASNPQGTDTQYF. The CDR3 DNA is TGCGCCAGCAATCCTCAAGGCACAGATACGCAGTATTTT.

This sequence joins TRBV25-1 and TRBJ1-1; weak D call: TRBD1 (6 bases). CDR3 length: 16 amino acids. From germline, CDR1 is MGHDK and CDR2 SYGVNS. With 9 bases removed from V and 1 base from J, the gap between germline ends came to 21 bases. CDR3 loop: CARVGRGPQKNTEAFF. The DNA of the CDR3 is TGTGCCAGAGTTGGCAGGGGCCCTCAAAAGAACACTGAAGCTTTCTTT.

The CDR3 is CASTPFAGFYNEQFF. CDR3 in DNA: TGTGCCAGCACCCCCTTTGCGGGATTCTACAATGAGCAGTTCTTC. This chain uses TRBV27 with TRBJ2-1, with D possibly matching TRBD2 (6 bases). This CDR3 comprises 15 residues. Deletions cut 7 bases from V and 3 bases from J, with 16 bases between. Germline lookup yields CDR1 MNHEY and CDR2 SMNVEV (reference sequence).

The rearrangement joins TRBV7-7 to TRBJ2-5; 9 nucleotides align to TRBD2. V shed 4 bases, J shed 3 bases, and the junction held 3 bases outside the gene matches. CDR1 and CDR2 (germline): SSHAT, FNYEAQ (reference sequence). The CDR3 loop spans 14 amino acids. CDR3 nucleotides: TGTGCCAGCAGCTCGGGACTAGCAGAAGAGACCCAGTACTTC. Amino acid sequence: CASSSGLAEETQYF. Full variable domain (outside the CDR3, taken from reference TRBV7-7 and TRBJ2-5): GAGVSQSPRYKVTKRGQDVTLRCDPISSHATLYWYQQALGQGPEFLTYFNYEAQPDKSGLPSDRFSAERPEGSISTLTIQRTEQRDSAMYRCASSSGLAEETQYFGPGTRLLVL.

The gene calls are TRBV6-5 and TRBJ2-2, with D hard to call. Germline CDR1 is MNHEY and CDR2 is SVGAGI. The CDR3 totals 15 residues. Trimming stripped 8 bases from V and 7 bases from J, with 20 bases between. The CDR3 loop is CASSLRSVAVGELFF. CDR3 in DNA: TGTGCCAGCTCCTTAAGGTCGGTGGCGGTCGGGGAGCTGTTTTTT.

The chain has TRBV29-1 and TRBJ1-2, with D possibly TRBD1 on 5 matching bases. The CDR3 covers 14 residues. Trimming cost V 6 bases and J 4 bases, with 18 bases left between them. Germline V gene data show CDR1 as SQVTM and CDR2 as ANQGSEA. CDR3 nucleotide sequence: TGCAGCGTAGGCGATGGGACCGAACTCTATGGCTACACCTTC. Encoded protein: CSVGDGTELYGYTF.

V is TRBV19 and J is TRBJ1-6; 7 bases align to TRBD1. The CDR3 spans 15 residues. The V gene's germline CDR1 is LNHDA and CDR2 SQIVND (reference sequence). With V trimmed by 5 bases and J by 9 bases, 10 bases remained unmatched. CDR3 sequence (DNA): TGTGCCAGTAGTCCACAGGGGCAGGTCGGTTCACCCCTCCACTTT. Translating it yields CASSPQGQVGSPLHF.

The CDR3 protein is CASSEALRTHGIYEQYV. CDR3 coding DNA: TGTGCCAGCAGTGAAGCGCTTAGGACACACGGGATTTACGAGCAGTACGTC. The chain uses TRBV2 and TRBJ2-7, with D perhaps given as TRBD1 or TRBD2 (5 bases each). Germline-derived CDR1 and CDR2 are SNHLY and FYNNEI. The CDR3 is 17 amino acids. Trimming pared 0 bases from V and 4 bases from J, leaving 19 bases between.

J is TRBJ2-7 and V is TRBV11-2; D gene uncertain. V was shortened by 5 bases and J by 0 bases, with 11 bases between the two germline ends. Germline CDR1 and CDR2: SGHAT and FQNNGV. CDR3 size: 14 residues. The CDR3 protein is CASSAVLVSYEQYV. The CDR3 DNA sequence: TGTGCCAGCAGCGCGGTTCTCGTCTCCTACGAGCAGTACGTC.

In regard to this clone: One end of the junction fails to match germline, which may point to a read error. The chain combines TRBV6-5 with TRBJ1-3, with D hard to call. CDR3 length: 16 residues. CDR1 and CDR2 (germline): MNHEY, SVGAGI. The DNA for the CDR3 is TGTGCCAGCAGCTACTTGAAGGCGCCCTCTGGAAACACCATATATTTT. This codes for CASSYLKAPSGNTIYF.

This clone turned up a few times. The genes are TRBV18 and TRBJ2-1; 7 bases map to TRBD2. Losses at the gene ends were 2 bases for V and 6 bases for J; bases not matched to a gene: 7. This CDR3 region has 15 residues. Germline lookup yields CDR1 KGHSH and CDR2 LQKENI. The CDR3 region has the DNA TGTGCCAGCTCACCAGAGGCGGGAGCCGGCAATGAGCAGTTCTTC. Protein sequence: CASSPEAGAGNEQFF.

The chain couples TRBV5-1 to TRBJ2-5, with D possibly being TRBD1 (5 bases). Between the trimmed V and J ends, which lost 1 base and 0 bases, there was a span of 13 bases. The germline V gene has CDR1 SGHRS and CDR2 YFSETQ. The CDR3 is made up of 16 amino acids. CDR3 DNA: TGCGCCAGCAGCTTGTCCGGACAAGGAAACCAAGAGACCCAGTACTTC. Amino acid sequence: CASSLSGQGNQETQYF.

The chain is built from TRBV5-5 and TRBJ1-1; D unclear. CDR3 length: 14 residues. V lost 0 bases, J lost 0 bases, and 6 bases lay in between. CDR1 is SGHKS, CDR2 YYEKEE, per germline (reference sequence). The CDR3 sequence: CASSLGLLNTEAFF. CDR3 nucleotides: TGTGCCAGCAGCTTGGGGCTGCTGAACACTGAAGCTTTCTTT.

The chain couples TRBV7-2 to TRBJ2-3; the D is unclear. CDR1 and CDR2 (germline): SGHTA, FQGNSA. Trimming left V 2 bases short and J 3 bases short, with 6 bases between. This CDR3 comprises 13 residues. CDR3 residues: CASSLLPTDTQYF. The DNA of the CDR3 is TGTGCCAGCAGCTTACTCCCAACAGATACGCAGTATTTT.

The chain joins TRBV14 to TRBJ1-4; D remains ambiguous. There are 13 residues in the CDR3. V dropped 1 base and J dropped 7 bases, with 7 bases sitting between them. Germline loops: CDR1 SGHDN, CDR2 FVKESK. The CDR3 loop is CASSQVEFEKLFF. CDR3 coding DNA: TGTGCCAGCAGCCAAGTGGAGTTTGAAAAACTGTTTTTT. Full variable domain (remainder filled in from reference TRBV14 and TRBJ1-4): EAGVTQFPSHSVIEKGQTVTLRCDPISGHDNLYWYRRVMGKEIKFLLHFVKESKQDESGMPNNRFLAERTGGTYSTLKVQPAELEDSGVYFCASSQVEFEKLFFGSGTQLSVL.

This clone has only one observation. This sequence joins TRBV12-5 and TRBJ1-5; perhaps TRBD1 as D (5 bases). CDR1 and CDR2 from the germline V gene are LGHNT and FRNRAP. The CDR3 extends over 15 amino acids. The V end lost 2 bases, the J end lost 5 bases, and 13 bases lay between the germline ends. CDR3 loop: CASGLRQGPDQPQHF. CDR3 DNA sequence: TGTGCTAGTGGTTTGCGGCAGGGCCCCGATCAGCCCCAGCATTTT.

The CDR3 loop reads CASSVATGGNSPLHF. CDR3 nucleotides: TGTGCCAGCAGCGTAGCTACAGGGGGAAATTCACCCCTCCACTTT. The chain joins TRBV9 to TRBJ1-6; TRBD1 agrees at 8 bases. CDR1 SGDLS and CDR2 YYNGEE come from the germline V gene. The CDR3 is 15 amino acids. V dropped 0 bases and J dropped 7; count of bases not matched to a gene: 3.

In DNA, the CDR3 is TGTGCCAGCAGCTTAGCCCGGGGGCGAAAACTGTTTTTT. It yields the protein CASSLARGRKLFF. This chain connects TRBV7-6 to TRBJ1-4, with D possibly TRBD1 on 6 matching bases. The germline V gene has CDR1 SGHVS and CDR2 FNYEAQ. The CDR3 spans 13 residues. Trimming left V 0 bases short and J 10 bases short, with 9 bases between.

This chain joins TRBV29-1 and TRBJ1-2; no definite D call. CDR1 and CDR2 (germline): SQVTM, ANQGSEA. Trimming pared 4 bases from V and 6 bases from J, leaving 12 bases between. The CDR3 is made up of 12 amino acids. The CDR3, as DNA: TGCAGCGTTGGGAGGGAACGGGATGGCTACACCTTC. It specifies CSVGRERDGYTF.

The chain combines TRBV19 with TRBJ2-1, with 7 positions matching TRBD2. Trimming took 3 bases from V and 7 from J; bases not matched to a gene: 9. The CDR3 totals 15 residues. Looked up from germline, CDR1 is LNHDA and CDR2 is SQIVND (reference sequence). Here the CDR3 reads CASSISSGNGNEQFF. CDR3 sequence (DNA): TGTGCCAGTAGTATCTCCAGCGGGAATGGGAATGAGCAGTTCTTC.